This T cell receptor beta chain was recorded in a study of T cells in Graves' hyperthyroidism and ophthalmopathy. Study-wide points: Appearing also in blood were most of the thyroid clonotypes expanded above 0.001.

The patients, who ranged from 18 to 65 in age, presented with newly diagnosed hyperthyroidism lasting under 2 months. TCR beta CDR3 regions were amplified from RNA transcripts. The study used the HTBI primer set for a first-round RT-PCR of the TCR CDR3. TCRdb fed the multiplex PCR reads into MiXCR, producing one record per CDR3 protein. The data show 400,000 to 550,000 distinct CDR3 sequences, approximately 15% seen once. Many counts were recorded for this clonotype. Its antigen is not identified. V was cut by 6 bases and J by 3 bases, with 12 bases left in between. Germline V gene data show CDR1 as SGHNT and CDR2 as YENEEA. The CDR3 covers 14 residues.

This chain connects TRBV11-3 to TRBJ2-4; D is unresolved. This clonotype was sampled from a woman between 18 and 29 years old with Graves' hyperthyroidism. Sample: blood. The CDR3 is CASSSLELKNIQYF. In nucleotides, the CDR3 is TGTGCCAGCAGTTCCCTGGAACTCAAAAACATTCAGTACTTC.